The sequence of this TCR beta chain was determined in a study of memory CD4+ T cells and cytomegalovirus serostatus. Whole-study context: This sample comes from healthy Belgian adults, eight or nine CMV seropositive, around 26 seronegative.

CDR3 length: 15 residues. V was pared by 4 bases and J by 3 bases, with 16 bases between. Germline V lookup: CDR1 SGHRS, CDR2 YFSETQ. Concerning this clone: Its specificity is not known.

This table comes from immunoSEQ multiplex PCR, and its TCRdb copy is limited to in-frame clones, with some not included. Among over 50,000 clones listed, around 77% were seen once. Whole-study results and caveats: CMV serostatus prediction reached median AUC roughly 0.95, or 0.91 with US-trained model.

Single viable CD3+CD4+CD8-CD45RO+ cells were sorted as the memory CD4+ T cells. The sample comprised memory CD4+ T cells from blood. The clonotype comes from an adult in good health and CMV-seronegative. The chain carries TRBV5-1 and TRBJ1-1; TRBD1 might be the D (5 bases). CDR3: CASSPGPWEDTEAFF. As DNA, the CDR3 is TGCGCCAGCAGCCCGGGACCGTGGGAGGACACTGAAGCTTTCTTT.